Detailed here is one TCR beta chain. Its cognate antigen has yet to be identified. No base qualities exist here, and no much larger clone lies one base off it. This sample is part of a study of blood T cell repertoires in COVID-19 (dated by TCRdb to about 2020). As for the study more broadly: Collaborator samples came from the United States, Italy and Spain and covered acute and convalescent phases of COVID-19. The material from the prospective study consisted of cDNA or gDNA derived from T cells, B-cell-depleted T cells, or PBMCs. The dataset comprised deeply sampled blood TCRbeta repertoires from subjects exposed to, actively infected with, or recovered from COVID-19. The repertoires were released in a freely available public database intended as a resource for research on the immune response to SARS-CoV-2. The samples were drawn from two sources: the first 160 participants of the ongoing ImmuneRACE study, and fewer than 1,500 subjects contributed by 6 global collaborators. Sample metadata almost always included a de-identified subject ID, COVID-19 status, age in years and sex. Where available, HLA class I and class II types were taken from metadata supplied by the sample provider and were not determined by assay-based typing.

At one collaborating source in Seattle, patients were enrolled during active infection and were followed longitudinally through the course of disease. Collaborating institutions collected whole blood in K2EDTA tubes following their own protocols. For TCRbeta analysis, collaborators shipped samples as frozen whole blood, isolated PBMCs, or DNA extracted from either of those sample types. The full study reports these points: The amount of clinical and demographic metadata varied by source and participant and was provided uncurated.

TCRbeta CDR3 regions were amplified from genomic DNA by means of the immunoSEQ Assay, a bias-controlled multiplex PCR. The study's processing was this. The number of nucleated cells in each sample was estimated by amplification of reference gene primers within the assay. To quantify the absolute abundance of each unique TCRbeta CDR3 rearrangement, sequence reads were collapsed and filtered. For each sample, productive Simpson clonality was calculated by taking the square root of Simpson's diversity index across productive rearrangements. The immuneACCESS repertoire file appears here via TCRdb, limited to in-frame rearrangements. These files lack a portion of the clones; in checked studies, under half of the deficit traces to unresolved V genes, and the cause of the others is not known. The DNA was the basis for D and trimming; V, J and clone size are from that table. Counted in this sample were approximately 90,000 clones; more than 65% of them appeared once. The ten largest clones add up to 6.3% of the sample.

The sample comprised peripheral blood. This receptor was obtained from an older man with COVID-19, enrolled during active disease.

CDR3 sequence: CASSETGLTYEQYF. The nucleotide sequence is TGTGCCAGCAGTGAAACAGGACTAACCTACGAGCAGTACTTC. Recombination linked TRBV7-2 to TRBJ2-7, and TRBD2 may be the D gene, going by 6 matching bases. Per the germline V gene, SGHTA is the CDR1 and FQGNSA is the CDR2. Trimming removed 6 bases from V and 2 bases from J, leaving 14 bases between the germline ends. The CDR3 spans 14 residues, from the cysteine through the phenylalanine. The entry retains the CDR3 DNA only, 42 bases that are in frame from base 1. Reference TRBV7-2 and TRBJ2-7 proteins supply the regions before and after the CDR3; the full variable domain is: GAGVSQSPSNKVTEKGKDVELRCDPISGHTALYWYRQSLGQGLEFLIYFQGNSAPDKSGLPSDRFSAERTGGSVSTLTIQRTQQEDSAVYLCASSETGLTYEQYFGPGTRLTVT.